These 3 T cell receptor beta chains originate from one sample sequenced in a study of CD4+ T cells in melanoma. Repertoires were generated with immunoSEQ multiplex PCR, while TCRdb's copy carries only in-frame clones and drops some. The table lists more than 15,000 clones, approximately 79% of them singletons. Sequenced input: cells from a culture (not recorded whether cultured in vitro). The receptors here all came from a human donor with melanoma.

The genes are TRBV9 and TRBJ1-5; 7 bases map to TRBD1. This CDR3 spans 14 amino acids. In germline, CDR1 is SGDLS, CDR2 YYNGEE. V trimming: 4 bases; J trimming: 3 bases; junction bases outside the gene matches: 4. CDR3 residues: CASSPGQFNQPQHF. As DNA, the CDR3 is TGTGCCAGCAGCCCGGGACAGTTCAATCAGCCCCAGCATTTT.

This clone was counted only a few times. The chain recombines TRBV20-1 with TRBJ1-1, with D hard to call. Germline V gene lookup returns CDR1 DFQATT and CDR2 SNEGSKA (reference sequence). This CDR3 has 11 amino acids. Trimming pared 5 bases from V and 5 bases from J, leaving 9 bases between. CDR3 bases: TGCAGTGCTCCGGGTCCGACTGAAGCTTTCTTT. It codes for CSAPGPTEAFF.

The chain has TRBV5-1 and TRBJ1-1, with no clear D. CDR3 size: 14 residues. Germline-derived CDR1 and CDR2 are SGHRS and YFSETQ. Trimming shortened V by 2 bases and J by 1 base, and 9 bases separated the two germline ends. The CDR3 DNA reads as TGCGCCAGCAGCTTTGCTGGGCCGAACACTGAAGCTTTCTTT. Encoded protein: CASSFAGPNTEAFF.